This T cell receptor (beta chain) was sequenced during a study of CD4 T cells in relation to SARS-CoV-2 and coronaviruses. Study information: The HLA restriction of the shared crossreactive spike epitopes was mapped.

In regard to this clone: Its specificity is unknown.

Assay: immunoSEQ multiplex PCR; the TCRdb copy retains only in-frame clones and omits some. The profile shows approximately 20,000 clones, 76% of them singletons. Findings and caveats of the study: In about 65% of donors, memory CD4+ clonotypes crossrecognized SARS-CoV-2 and at least one common cold coronavirus spike.

Unexposed donor CD4+ T cells date from about 2011-2018, before the COVID-19 pandemic. After roughly 9 days of culture, CD4+ T cells were isolated. As cell numbers allowed, unexposed-donor CD4+ T cells faced SARS-CoV-2 S/N and four cold-coronavirus spikes. Cultures held 2 million to 2.5 million PBMCs per well with approximately 10 IU/ml IL-2. The V gene's germline CDR1 is SGDLS and CDR2 YYNGEE. Trimming pared 0 bases from V and 6 bases from J, leaving 22 bases between. CDR3 size: 19 residues. The sample comprised CD4+ T cells from PBMCs, cultured in vitro. The receptor was derived from a human donor in good health. This chain links TRBV9 with TRBJ1-6; D uncertain. The CDR3: CASSVGESGSSFFNSPLHF. DNA for the CDR3: TGTGCCAGCAGCGTAGGTGAATCGGGCAGCTCGTTTTTTAATTCACCCCTCCACTTT.